This is a list of T cell receptor beta chains from one sample in a study of control samples from healthy donors and cancer patients. Assay used: immunoSEQ multiplex PCR; TCRdb lists only in-frame clones, some missing. The data hold about 79,000 clones, with over 85% observed a single time. Sequencing input: PBMCs. The receptors originated from a woman aged 35 to 49 with lung cancer. CDR3s include the opening cysteine and the closing phenylalanine or tryptophan. Each record gives: D gene, J gene, clone size, V gene, CDR3 DNA, CDR3 protein. The D gene is left open where the match is weak. The size of a clone is reported for some rows only, either as once, few or many, or as a class for expanded clones.

TRBD1 TRBJ2-3 - TRBV7-7 TGTGCTAGCAGCTTGGACAGGGGTTCAGATACGCAGTATTTT CASSLDRGSDTQYF
- TRBJ1-1 - TRBV9 TGTGCCAGCAGCGTAGGACAAATGAACACTGAAGCTTTCTTT CASSVGQMNTEAFF
TRBD1 TRBJ1-1 - TRBV4-1 TGCGCCAGCAGCCAAGATCGGGGGTCGGGACAGGGGAAGGGAGCTTTCTTT CASSQDRGSGQGKGAFF
- TRBJ2-7 once TRBV4-2 TGTGCCAGCAGCCAAGGAGGGAGCTCCTACGAGCAGTACTTC CASSQGGSSYEQYF
TRBD2 TRBJ2-1 - TRBV4-1 TGCGCCAGCAGTCTTCTAGCGGGGACTCACAATGAGCAGTTCTTC CASSLLAGTHNEQFF
- TRBJ2-7 - TRBV30 TGTGCCTGGAGTGCCGGACAAGGACAGTACGAGCAGTACTTC CAWSAGQGQYEQYF
- TRBJ1-3 - TRBV28 TGTGCCAGCAGTCCCACCACGGGACGAAACACCATATATTTT CASSPTTGRNTIYF
- TRBJ2-1 - TRBV7-2 TGTGCCAGCAGCTTAGTCGCGGTATCTAAAGAGCAGTTCTTC CASSLVAVSKEQFF
- TRBJ1-2 - TRBV5-8 TGTGCCAGCAGCTTGAAGGGCTATGGCTACACCTTC CASSLKGYGYTF
- TRBJ2-1 - TRBV5-1 TGCGCCAGCAGCTCCCCTCGGGGTATCCTGTCAACCTCCTACAATGAGCAGTTCTTC CASSSPRGILSTSYNEQFF
- TRBJ2-2 - TRBV5-1 TGCGCCAGCAGCTTCCGAGTTGAGGTCTCAACCGGGGAGCTGTTTTTT CASSFRVEVSTGELFF
- TRBJ1-2 - TRBV13 TGTGCCAGCAGCTTAGGCCGGGGCAGGGGCGGCTATGGCTACACCTTC CASSLGRGRGGYGYTF
TRBD1 TRBJ2-7 - TRBV5-1 TGCGCCAGCAGCCCTGGGACAGGGCGACCTGATGAGCAGTACTTC CASSPGTGRPDEQYF
TRBD1 TRBJ1-2 - TRBV19 TGTGCCAGTAGTATCAGGGGGGGAGCTAACTATGGCTACACCTTC CASSIRGGANYGYTF
TRBD2 TRBJ2-3 - TRBV6-5 TGTGCCACCCGGCGGGGGAGCACAGATACGCAGTATTTT CATRRGSTDTQYF
- TRBJ1-5 - TRBV6-5 TGTGCCAGCGAGTTAGGACGTTATAGCAATCAGCCCCAGCATTTT CASELGRYSNQPQHF
- TRBJ1-2 - TRBV7-2 TGTGCCAGCAGCTTAGGAAGGGGAAACTATGGCTACACCTTC CASSLGRGNYGYTF
- TRBJ1-2 - TRBV3-1/TRBV3-2 TGTGCCAGCAGCCGGCGGGGGGGAGCTAACTATGGCTACACCTTC CASSRRGGANYGYTF
TRBD1 TRBJ2-2 - TRBV24-1 TGTGCCACCATGGGGACAGGGAACACCGGGGAGCTGTTTTTT CATMGTGNTGELFF
- TRBJ1-1 few TRBV3-1/TRBV3-2 TGTGCCAGCAGCCAAGATAGGTACGGGAACACTGAAGCTTTCTTT CASSQDRYGNTEAFF
- TRBJ2-5 - TRBV7-2 TGTGCCAGCAGCCCGGGGGTCCAAGAGACCCAGTACTTC CASSPGVQETQYF
- TRBJ1-1 - TRBV4-2 TGTGCCAGCAGCCAAGATTGGCAGAGCGCCACTGAAGCTTTCTTT CASSQDWQSATEAFF
TRBD1 TRBJ1-2 - TRBV6-6 TGTGCCAGCAGTTACAGCGGGGGACAGGGCAACTATGGCTACACCTTC CASSYSGGQGNYGYTF
- TRBJ1-5 once TRBV19 TGTGCCAGTAGTATTGGGGGGGTCAATCAGCCCCAGCATTTT CASSIGGVNQPQHF
- TRBJ2-7 - TRBV3-1/TRBV3-2 TGTGCCAGCACCGCAAGTTCGTTACAGGGCTCCTACGAGCAGTACTTC CASTASSLQGSYEQYF
- TRBJ1-5 - TRBV19 TGTGCCAGTAGTATTGAGGTTCGTCAGCCCCAGCATTTT CASSIEVRQPQHF
TRBD1 TRBJ1-1 - TRBV12-3/TRBV12-4 TGTGCCAGCAGTCCGGGGGGACAGCCGAAAGCTTTCTTT CASSPGGQPKAFF
- TRBJ2-1 - TRBV4-1 TGCGCCAGCAGCCAAGATTGGCCCAATGAGCAGTTCTTC CASSQDWPNEQFF
- TRBJ1-4 - TRBV5-1 TGCGCCAGCAGCTCCGGGACCCTTGCGATCGGTGAAAAACTGTTTTTT CASSSGTLAIGEKLFF
- TRBJ1-1 - TRBV7-9 TGTGCCAGCAGCTTAGGTCCATGGGAAGCTTTCTTT CASSLGPWEAFF
- TRBJ1-5 - TRBV10-1 TGCGCCACCTCCCGCAGGGCTGGCAATCAGCCCCAGCATTTT CATSRRAGNQPQHF
TRBD1 TRBJ1-2 - TRBV30 TGTGCCTGGCGGACAGGGGGCGCAGTATATGGCTACACCTTC CAWRTGGAVYGYTF
- TRBJ1-5 - TRBV18 TGTGCCAGCTCATACGACGGGAATCAGCCCCAGCATTTT CASSYDGNQPQHF
TRBD1 TRBJ2-1 - TRBV28 TGTGCCAGCAGTTCGGCCCGTTTGACAGGGGGCTCCTACAATGAGCAGTTCTTC CASSSARLTGGSYNEQFF
TRBD1 TRBJ1-4 - TRBV5-5 TGTGCCAGCAGGTCCGGGACAGTCAATGAAAAACTGTTTTTT CASRSGTVNEKLFF
TRBD1 TRBJ1-2 - TRBV18 TGTGCCAGCTCACTGGGACCGGGACAGGGACCTTTTGGCTACACCTTC CASSLGPGQGPFGYTF
- TRBJ1-1 - TRBV28 TGTGCCAGCAGCCGATACTCCCCTACAGCGGAAGCTTTCTTT CASSRYSPTAEAFF
- TRBJ1-3 - TRBV3-1/TRBV3-2 TGTGCCAGCAGCCAAGATAGGCCTGGAAACACCATATATTTT CASSQDRPGNTIYF
- TRBJ2-5 - TRBV5-6 TGTGCCAGCAGCTTGGATACAGGCGAGACCCAGTACTTC CASSLDTGETQYF
- TRBJ2-5 - TRBV30 TGTGCCTGGTCGTTCGGGCTAAGACAAGAGACCCAGTACTTC CAWSFGLRQETQYF
- TRBJ1-2 once TRBV3-1/TRBV3-2 TGTGCCAGCAGCCCCTTTAGGGGGGACTATGGCTACACCTTC CASSPFRGDYGYTF
- TRBJ1-1 few TRBV11-3 TGTGCCAGCAGCGCGCAAGGACAGTACACTGAAGCTTTCTTT CASSAQGQYTEAFF
- TRBJ1-6 few TRBV6-5 TGTGCCAGCAGCCTCGGGGAGGGGCCCAATTCACCCCTCCACTTT CASSLGEGPNSPLHF
- TRBJ2-5 - TRBV14 TGTGCCAGCAGCCCATCGTTGGGAGAGACCCAGTACTTC CASSPSLGETQYF
- TRBJ1-3 - TRBV11-3 TGTGCCAGCAGCACGCAGAGGAACTCTGGAAACACCATATATTTT CASSTQRNSGNTIYF
- TRBJ1-1 - TRBV5-4 TGTGCCAGCAACCTAGGGCCTTCGAACACTGAAGCTTTCTTT CASNLGPSNTEAFF